This record looks at one T cell receptor (beta chain) sequence and its context. Germline CDR1 is SGHTA and CDR2 is FQGNSA. CDR3 length: 15 residues. The V end was cut by 1 base, the J end by 7 bases, with 13 bases between. This sample is drawn from a study of blood T cell repertoires in COVID-19. Study-wide context: Researchers got acute and convalescent COVID-19 samples from the United States, Italy and Spain.

Assay: immunoSEQ multiplex PCR; the TCRdb copy retains only in-frame clones and omits some. The profile shows around 180,000 clones, about 74% of them singletons. The TCR originated in a woman older than 75 with acute or convalescent COVID-19. Sample: peripheral blood. This rearrangement joins TRBV7-2 to TRBJ1-4; D perhaps matches TRBD1 (5 bases). The DNA for the CDR3 is TGTGCCAGCAGCTTAGGTCACAGGCTAGGTGAAAAACTGTTTTTT. It translates to CASSLGHRLGEKLFF.